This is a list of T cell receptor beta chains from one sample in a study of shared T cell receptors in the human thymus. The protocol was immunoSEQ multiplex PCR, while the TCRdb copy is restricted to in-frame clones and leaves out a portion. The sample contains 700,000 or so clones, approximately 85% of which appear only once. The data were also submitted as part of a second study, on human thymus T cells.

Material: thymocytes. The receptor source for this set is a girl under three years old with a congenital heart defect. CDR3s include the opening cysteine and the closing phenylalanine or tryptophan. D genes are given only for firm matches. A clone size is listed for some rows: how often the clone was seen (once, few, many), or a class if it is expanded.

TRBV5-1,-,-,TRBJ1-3,TGCGCCAGCAGCCCGGGACTGAAAAGCTCTGGAAACACCATATATTTT,CASSPGLKSSGNTIYF
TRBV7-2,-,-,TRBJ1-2,TGTGCCAGCAGCTTAGTTGGCGAGGTCCTTTCCTATGGCTACACCTTC,CASSLVGEVLSYGYTF
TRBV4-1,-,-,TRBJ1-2,TGCGCCAGCAGCCACGTCGGGGTCTTTGGCTACACCTTC,CASSHVGVFGYTF
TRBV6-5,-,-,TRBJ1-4,TGTGCCAGCAGCGCTATGGGCCTAATGGATGAAAAACTGTTTTTT,CASSAMGLMDEKLFF
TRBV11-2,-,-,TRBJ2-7,TGTGCCAGCAGCTTAGATGGGGCCAGCTACGAGCAGTACTTC,CASSLDGASYEQYF
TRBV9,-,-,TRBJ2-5,TGTGCCAGCAGCGTAGGCAGGGCCGAAGAGACCCAGTACTTC,CASSVGRAEETQYF
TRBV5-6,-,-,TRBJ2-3,TGTGCCAGCAGCTTGGGGAAAGAGGGGGTTCGGACAGATACGCAGTATTTT,CASSLGKEGVRTDTQYF
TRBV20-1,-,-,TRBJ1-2,TGCAGTGCAGAGGGCAGCTACACCTTC,CSAEGSYTF
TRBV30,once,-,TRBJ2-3,TGTGCCTGGAGTGTAGCCCCTCGGGATATGAGCCCCACAGATACGCAGTATTTT,CAWSVAPRDMSPTDTQYF
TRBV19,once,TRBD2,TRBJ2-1,TGTGCCAGTAGCGGTTATGGGGACTACCCGGTCGATGAGCAGTTCTTC,CASSGYGDYPVDEQFF
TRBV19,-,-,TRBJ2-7,TGTGCCAGTAGTCCCGACAGAACCTACGAGCAGTACTTC,CASSPDRTYEQYF
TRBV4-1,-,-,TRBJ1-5,TGCGCCAGCAGCCAGGGGCAGGTTAATCAGCCCCAGCATTTT,CASSQGQVNQPQHF
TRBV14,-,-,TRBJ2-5,TGTGCCAGCAGCCAAGATCAGGAGACCCAGTACTTC,CASSQDQETQYF
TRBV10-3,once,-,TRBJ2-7,TGTGCCAACGGGCAGGGTAGGGACGAGCAGTACTTC,CANGQGRDEQYF
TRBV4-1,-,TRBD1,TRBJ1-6,TGCGCCAGCAGCCAAGATCCGGGACAGAAGTCCCTGGGGGTCTCCCCCCTCCACTTT,CASSQDPGQKSLGVSPLHF
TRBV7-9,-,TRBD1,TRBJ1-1,TGTGCCAGCAGCTCGGACAGGGAAGCTTTCTTT,CASSSDREAFF
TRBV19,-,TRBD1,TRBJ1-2,TGTGCCAGTAGTATGGAGGCGCTAAGGACAGGGGGAGGGTTCGGCTACACCTTC,CASSMEALRTGGGFGYTF
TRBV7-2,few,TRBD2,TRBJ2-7,TGTGCCAGCAGCCCGAAAGCGGGGGGGAGCTCCTACGAGCAGTACTTC,CASSPKAGGSSYEQYF
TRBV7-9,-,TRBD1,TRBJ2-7,TGTGCCAGCAGCCAGGACAGGGTCTACGAGCAGTACTTC,CASSQDRVYEQYF
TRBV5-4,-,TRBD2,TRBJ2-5,TGTGCCAGCAGCTTGGGTCTAGCGGGGTATGAGACCCAGTACTTC,CASSLGLAGYETQYF
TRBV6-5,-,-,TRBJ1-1,TGTGCCAGTGTACCCAGGGATAGGAACACTGAAGCTTTCTTT,CASVPRDRNTEAFF